The 30 T cell receptor beta chains presented below share a single source sample, sequenced in a study of T cells in Graves' hyperthyroidism and ophthalmopathy. Regions amplified from RNA transcripts were the TCR beta CDR3 regions. TCR CDR3 underwent first-round RT-PCR with the HTBI primer set. TCRdb re-called the multiplex PCR reads with MiXCR, one entry per CDR3 protein. The data contain roughly 380,000 distinct CDR3 sequences, roughly 14% of them seen just once; the ten biggest clones take up around 20%. The source material was blood. Receptors originate from a man aged 25-45 years with Graves' hyperthyroidism that later progressed to Graves' ophthalmopathy.

This clonotype was detected ten times or more. V and J are TRBV6-5 and TRBJ1-1; D remains unclear. Trimming pared 0 bases from V and 2 bases from J, leaving 10 bases between. The CDR3 runs 15 residues. Germline V gene lookup returns CDR1 MNHEY and CDR2 SVGAGI. As DNA, the CDR3 is TGTGCCAGCAGTTACTCGATCGGAGGCAACACTGAAGCTTTCTTT. It codes for CASSYSIGGNTEAFF.

This clonotype was observed a handful of times. The J gene is TRBJ1-6, the V gene TRBV27; no reliable D call. The germline gives CDR1 MNHEY, CDR2 SMNVEV (reference sequence). The CDR3 is 17 amino acids. The germline V and J ends were trimmed by 0 bases and 11 bases, with 20 bases remaining between them. The CDR3 is CASSLSLRTARKAPLHF. The DNA of the CDR3 is TGTGCCAGCAGTTTATCGCTCCGGACGGCCCGCAAGGCACCCCTCCACTTT.

A few counts support this clonotype. The chain has TRBV24-1 and TRBJ2-3, with a weak D call TRBD2 (6 bases). V lost 5 bases and J lost 5, with 13 bases in between. There are 14 residues in the CDR3. Germline V gene lookup returns CDR1 KGHDR and CDR2 SFDVKD. CDR3 bases: TGTGCCACCAGTGTCGCGGGGATTAGAGATACGCAGTATTTT. This sequence encodes CATSVAGIRDTQYF.

The sample holds many counts of this clonotype. The chain couples TRBV6-1 to TRBJ2-1; no firm D call. This CDR3 region has 17 residues. The ends were cut back, 6 bases at V and 1 base at J, with 19 bases in the middle. Germline CDR1 MNHNS, CDR2 SASEGT. This chain's CDR3 is CASRPSVGPRSYNEQFF. The CDR3 bases are TGTGCCAGCAGGCCGTCTGTGGGCCCGAGATCCTACAATGAGCAGTTCTTC.

This chain links TRBV27 with TRBJ1-6, with D possibly matching TRBD1 (6 bases). The CDR3 is 13 amino acids. Germline values: CDR1 MNHEY, CDR2 SMNVEV (reference sequence). The V end was cut by 6 bases, the J end by 7 bases, with 10 bases between. The CDR3 is CASRATGNSPLHF. CDR3 in DNA: TGTGCCAGCAGGGCGACAGGCAATTCACCCCTCCACTTT.

This clonotype was detected many times. The rearrangement joins TRBV7-2 to TRBJ1-5, with TRBD1 matching over 7 bases. The length of the CDR3 is 16 residues. Per germline, CDR1 SGHTA and CDR2 FQGNSA. The V segment lost 1 base and the J segment 0 bases; nucleotides outside the gene matches: 3. The CDR3 loop reads CASSLGDRDSNQPQHF. CDR3 DNA sequence: TGTGCCAGCAGCTTAGGAGACAGGGATAGCAATCAGCCCCAGCATTTT.

The CDR3 DNA is TGTGCCAGCAGCCTATATGGGGACTCATATGGCTACACCTTC. It yields the protein CASSLYGDSYGYTF. The V call is TRBV7-9, the J call TRBJ1-2; the D gene is possibly TRBD1 (5 bases). The V and J ends lost 5 bases and 5 bases respectively, with 15 bases between them. CDR3 length: 14 amino acids. Germline V gives CDR1 SEHNR, CDR2 FQNEAQ (reference sequence). The full variable domain, rest sourced from reference TRBV7-9 and TRBJ1-2, is DTGVSQNPRHKITKRGQNVTFRCDPISEHNRLYWYRQTLGQGPEFLTYFQNEAQLEKSRLLSDRFSAERPKGSFSTLEIQRTEQGDSAMYLCASSLYGDSYGYTFGSGTRLTVV.

This clonotype came up many times. The chain employs TRBV11-2 and TRBJ2-1, with D perhaps matching TRBD1 or TRBD2 (5 bases each). CDR1 and CDR2 from the germline V gene are SGHAT and FQNNGV. The CDR3 has 15 residues. V was pared by 4 bases and J by 8 bases, with 18 bases between. CDR3 residues: CASSYRDRVLDEQFF. The DNA for the CDR3 is TGTGCCAGCAGCTACCGGGACCGTGTGTTGGATGAGCAGTTCTTC.

In this sample, this clonotype turned up many times. The gene calls are TRBV30 and TRBJ1-1; the D gene is possibly TRBD1 (6 bases). V was pared by 3 bases and J by 0 bases, with 14 bases between. Germline values: CDR1 GTSNPN, CDR2 SVGIG (reference sequence). The CDR3 is made up of 15 amino acids. The CDR3 reads CAWRPKGGMNTEAFF. CDR3 in DNA: TGTGCCTGGAGGCCGAAGGGGGGCATGAACACTGAAGCTTTCTTT.

This clonotype came up many times. The gene calls are TRBV18 and TRBJ1-3; no firm D call. The CDR3 is 13 residues long. Trimming took 2 bases from V and 3 from J, leaving 5 bases between them. Germline CDR1 is KGHSH and CDR2 is LQKENI. The CDR3 loop is CASSPGSGNTIYF. The CDR3 DNA is TGTGCCAGCTCACCAGGGAGTGGAAACACCATATATTTT. The full variable domain, its missing parts supplied by reference TRBV18 and TRBJ1-3, is NAGVMQNPRHLVRRRGQEARLRCSPMKGHSHVYWYRQLPEEGLKFMVYLQKENIIDESGMPKERFSAEFPKEGPSILRIQQVVRGDSAAYFCASSPGSGNTIYFGEGSWLTVV.

This clonotype was observed at least ten times. The chain is built from TRBV12-3 or TRBV12-4 and TRBJ2-7; a possible D gene is TRBD2 (6 bases). The V and J ends lost 1 base and 3 bases respectively, with 13 bases between them. The length of the CDR3 is 15 residues. The CDR3 here is CASSLGGARDYEQYF. The CDR3 DNA sequence: TGTGCCAGCAGTTTAGGAGGGGCGCGGGACTACGAGCAGTACTTC.

This clonotype was detected many times. V gene TRBV6-2 or TRBV6-3 combines with J gene TRBJ2-1; D could derive from TRBD1 or TRBD2 (6 bases each). V lost 6 bases and J lost 9, with 18 bases in between. This CDR3 contains 14 residues. Germline-derived CDR1 and CDR2 are MNHEY and SVGEGT. The CDR3: CASRDGGGASEQFF. DNA of the CDR3: TGTGCCAGCAGGGATGGGGGCGGGGCCAGTGAGCAGTTCTTC.

This clonotype was recorded a few times. The rearrangement uses TRBV11-2 and TRBJ2-7; TRBD1 matches at 9 bases. Germline CDR1 is SGHAT and CDR2 is FQNNGV. V was clipped by 1 base and J by 7 bases; unmatched bases: 8. There are 15 residues in the CDR3. CDR3: CASSLGGQGPGEQYF. The CDR3, as DNA: TGTGCCAGCAGCTTAGGGGGACAGGGCCCTGGGGAGCAGTACTTC.

The chain joins TRBV5-1 to TRBJ2-1; D remains unclear. The CDR3 sequence is 16 residues long. Trimming shortened V by 0 bases and J by 0 bases, and 10 bases separated the two germline ends. Germline lookup yields CDR1 SGHRS and CDR2 YFSETQ. CDR3 loop: CASSLERRSSYNEQFF. The DNA for the CDR3 is TGCGCCAGCAGCTTGGAACGTCGGTCCTCCTACAATGAGCAGTTCTTC.

In its sample, this clonotype was seen a few times. This may come from a read error, since a much larger clone is one base off. V is TRBV28 and J is TRBJ2-5, with D hard to call. The CDR3 loop spans 16 amino acids. CDR1 is MDHEN, CDR2 SYDVKM, per germline. V was shortened by 7 bases and J by 4 bases, with 22 bases between the two germline ends. The CDR3 sequence: CASNLFSRAERETQYF. As DNA, the CDR3 is TGTGCCAGCAATTTGTTTTCTAGGGCGGAGCGAGAGACCCAGTACTTC.

Ten or more counts support this clonotype. The chain combines TRBV28 with TRBJ1-3, with TRBD1 as a possible D gene (5 bases). V dropped 3 bases and J dropped 1 base, with 7 bases sitting between them. CDR1 MDHEN and CDR2 SYDVKM come from the germline V gene. The CDR3 is made up of 14 amino acids. In nucleotides, the CDR3 is TGTGCCAGCAGTTTTAGGGGTTCTGGAAACACCATATATTTT. This sequence encodes CASSFRGSGNTIYF.

A few counts support this clonotype. The rearrangement joins TRBV12-3 or TRBV12-4 to TRBJ2-3; 15 bases match TRBD2. This CDR3 is built from 18 residues. V lost 6 bases to trimming and J lost 2 bases; unmatched junction nucleotides: 9. CDR3 sequence: CASSPPGLAGGITDTQYF. The CDR3 bases are TGTGCCAGCAGCCCTCCGGGACTAGCGGGGGGAATCACAGATACGCAGTATTTT.

The V gene is TRBV3-1, the J gene TRBJ2-1; TRBD1 aligns across 9 bases. The J segment lost 5 bases and the V segment lost 2 bases, leaving 16 bases of the junction unmatched. Germline values: CDR1 LGHDT, CDR2 YNNKEL (reference sequence). This CDR3 spans 19 amino acids. Here the CDR3 reads CASSQPGQGCGCTNNEQFF. In nucleotides, the CDR3 is TGTGCCAGCAGCCAACCGGGACAGGGTTGTGGTTGCACTAACAATGAGCAGTTCTTC.

V and J are TRBV2 and TRBJ2-7, with no clear D. Germline CDR1 reads SNHLY; CDR2 reads FYNNEI. With 7 bases removed from V and 1 base from J, the gap between germline ends came to 14 bases. The CDR3 runs to 14 residues. CDR3 in DNA: TGTGCCAGCATCGAGATCTTGGTATCCTACGAGCAGTACTTC. Translating it yields CASIEILVSYEQYF.

This clonotype was counted at least ten times. V usage is TRBV11-3 and J usage is TRBJ2-5; D is ambiguous. Germline lookup yields CDR1 SGHNT and CDR2 YENEEA. V dropped 8 bases and J dropped 5 bases, with 12 bases sitting between them. CDR3 size: 12 residues. The CDR3 nucleotides are TGTGCCAGCCATTCACCCCGGGAGACCCAGTACTTC. It yields the protein CASHSPRETQYF.

This clonotype showed up many times. V usage is TRBV2 and J usage is TRBJ2-7; 7 bases fit TRBD2. V gave up 6 bases and J gave up 2 bases; unmatched junction bases: 7. CDR1 is SNHLY and CDR2 is FYNNEI in the germline V gene. The CDR3 is 14 residues long. The CDR3 reads CASSTGTKPYEQYF. In DNA, the CDR3 is TGTGCCAGCAGCACCGGGACTAAACCCTACGAGCAGTACTTC.

This clonotype has more than one count but fewer than ten. The chain carries TRBV7-2 and TRBJ1-2; no clear D gene. Trimming removed 8 bases at V and 4 bases at J, with 11 bases between. CDR1 is SGHTA and CDR2 is FQGNSA in the germline V gene. This CDR3 is built from 12 residues. The CDR3 DNA reads as TGTGCCAGCGGGATCCTCCTCTATGGCTACACCTTC. Translated: CASGILLYGYTF. The whole variable domain, remainder taken from reference TRBV7-2 and TRBJ1-2, is GAGVSQSPSNKVTEKGKDVELRCDPISGHTALYWYRQSLGQGLEFLIYFQGNSAPDKSGLPSDRFSAERTGGSVSTLTIQRTQQEDSAVYLCASGILLYGYTFGSGTRLTVV.

The table lists this clonotype with many counts. The chain uses TRBV13 and TRBJ2-2; D is unclear. The V gene lost 5 bases and the J gene lost 3 bases, with 13 bases spanning the gap. The CDR3 loop spans 15 amino acids. From germline, CDR1 is PRHDT and CDR2 FYEKMQ (reference sequence). The CDR3 sequence is CASSPSVLDTGELFF. DNA for the CDR3: TGTGCCAGCAGCCCCAGCGTGCTAGACACCGGGGAGCTGTTTTTT.

This clonotype came up many times. The chain has TRBV11-2 and TRBJ2-3; 10 bases line up with TRBD2. The CDR3 consists of 15 residues. J was trimmed by 5 bases and V by 5 bases; bases with no gene match: 7. Germline loops: CDR1 SGHAT, CDR2 FQNNGV. This chain's CDR3 is CASSPSGGALDTQYF. CDR3 DNA: TGTGCCAGCAGCCCGAGCGGGGGGGCCTTAGATACGCAGTATTTT. Together with reference TRBV11-2 and TRBJ2-3, the CDR3 gives the full variable domain: EAGVAQSPRYKIIEKRQSVAFWCNPISGHATLYWYQQILGQGPKLLIQFQNNGVVDDSQLPKDRFSAERLKGVDSTLKIQPAKLEDSAVYLCASSPSGGALDTQYFGPGTRLTVL.

The chain has TRBV10-2 and TRBJ2-4, with 12 bases aligning to TRBD2. V was clipped by 2 bases and J by 0 bases; unmatched bases: 8. Germline CDR1 and CDR2: WSHSY and SAAADI. CDR3 length equals 19 residues. As DNA, the CDR3 is TGCGCCAGCAGTGAGCCGAGGACTAGCGGGACCCTAGCCAAAAACATTCAGTACTTC. Translated, it gives CASSEPRTSGTLAKNIQYF.

Ten or more counts support this clonotype. The genes are TRBV19 and TRBJ1-1; 8 bases fit TRBD1. The germline V gene has CDR1 LNHDA and CDR2 SQIVND (reference sequence). The V gene end was trimmed by 6 bases and the J gene end by 3 bases; junction bases not matched to a gene: 12. This CDR3 comprises 16 residues. The CDR3 is CASRSPGQGRHTEAFF. CDR3 coding DNA: TGTGCCAGTAGATCCCCAGGACAGGGCCGACACACTGAAGCTTTCTTT.

The J gene is TRBJ1-4, the V gene TRBV6-1, with D unclear. V dropped 6 bases and J dropped 5 bases, with 16 bases sitting between them. The CDR3 spans 15 residues. CDR1 MNHNS and CDR2 SASEGT come from the germline V gene. As DNA, the CDR3 is TGTGCCAGCAGATCCCATACGACGGGGAATGAAAAACTGTTTTTT. As protein: CASRSHTTGNEKLFF.

In this sample, this clonotype turned up many times. The chain couples TRBV7-8 to TRBJ2-2; 9 bases line up with TRBD1. Germline CDR1 and CDR2: SGHVS and FQNEAQ. V lost 4 bases and J lost 4; bases outside the gene matches: 4. The CDR3 totals 15 residues. This chain's CDR3 is CASSSTGGVTGELFF. CDR3 DNA sequence: TGTGCCAGCAGCTCTACAGGGGGCGTCACCGGGGAGCTGTTTTTT.

As to this clonotype: This may be a read error: a much more frequent sequence differs by one nucleotide. V usage is TRBV11-3 and J usage is TRBJ2-5; D is ambiguous. Germline CDR1 reads SGHNT; CDR2 reads YENEEA. This CDR3 is built from 12 residues. In DNA, the CDR3 is TGTACCAGCAGCGACACTAAAGAGACCCAGTACTTC. Its translation is CTSSDTKETQYF.

Ten or more counts support this clonotype. This sequence joins TRBV28 and TRBJ1-2; tentatively, D is TRBD1 (6 bases). Germline V gene data show CDR1 as MDHEN and CDR2 as SYDVKM. V was trimmed by 3 bases and J by 7 bases, leaving 12 bases between them. There are 13 residues in the CDR3. In DNA, the CDR3 is TGTGCCAGCAGTTTCGGGCAGGGGCCTGGCTACACCTTC. Translating it yields CASSFGQGPGYTF.